This T cell receptor (beta chain) comes out of a study of T cell repertoires in cytomegalovirus infection. Whole-study context: Epitope selection comprised recently identified HLA-C-restricted CMV epitopes and well-studied HLA-B-restricted CMV epitopes. Signatures in public TCR beta sequences pointed to both CMV infection and matching HLA type. Study-level findings and limits: In two of eight donors, the top clonotype was HLA-C-restricted CMV-specific. Adding up the frequency of public TCR beta families identified people who carried CMV plus the relevant HLA.

Germline assignment: CDR1 DFQATT and CDR2 SNEGSKA (reference sequence). This CDR3 contains 15 residues. Trimming pared 0 bases from V and 6 bases from J, leaving 15 bases between. TCRdb called the reads again in MiXCR, with one record for every CDR3 protein. This sample carries about a million distinct CDR3 sequences, around 29% of them seen once, and the ten largest clones take about an eighth. This clonotype was detected only a few times. The target antigen is unknown. Sequencing used cultured CD8+ T cells from PBMCs, obtained from culture after CMV antigen stimulation. The chain joins TRBV20-1 to TRBJ1-5; perhaps TRBD1 as D (5 bases). This TCR was recovered from a human donor in good health (CMV status not recorded). Some clones in this sample may be carry-over from other donors' samples. Here the CDR3 DNA reads TGCAGTGCTAGAGATACGAGCAGGGAAGGTCAGCCCCAGCATTTT. Its protein product is CSARDTSREGQPQHF.